The clone carrying this TCR beta chain turned up a few times. The data derive from a study of early T cells in non-severe SARS-CoV-2 infection. The wider study: Sequencing of unsorted whole blood was done on bulk RNA, leaving chains unpaired.

Attachment of unique molecular identifiers was made to individual cDNA molecules. Each CDR3 protein gets one entry after TCRdb re-called the 5' RACE reads with MiXCR. The data hold roughly 28,000 distinct CDR3 sequences, with 5% to 6.5% observed a single time. Looked up from germline, CDR1 is MNHEY and CDR2 is SVGEGT. This CDR3 is 17 amino acids long. Trimming removed 5 bases at V and 1 base at J, with 20 bases between. The gene calls are TRBV6-2 or TRBV6-3 and TRBJ1-1; no definite D call. The sequenced sample consisted of whole blood. The receptor comes from an adult who was a healthcare worker with PCR-confirmed SARS-CoV-2 infection or an uninfected control (not recorded which). The CDR3 reads CASSRRANIWRNTEAFF. CDR3 in DNA: TGTGCCAGCAGTCGCCGGGCCAATATTTGGAGGAACACTGAAGCTTTCTTT.